Listed here is a single T cell receptor beta chain. The target of this receptor is not known. No base qualities exist here, and no much larger clone lies one base off it. Receptors were amplified or captured by the immunoSEQ multiplex PCR assay. For the multiplex PCR, a mixture combining 60 forward primers for TCR Vbeta segments and 13 reverse primers for TCR Jbeta segments was used. The CDR3 region of rearranged TCR beta genes was amplified from genomic DNA with a multiplex PCR assay. Amplified TCR beta libraries were sequenced as 87-base-pair reads on the Illumina HiSeq System. The authors' pipeline ran thus. Across the roughly 670 repertoires, a later analysis counted approximately 75 million unique TCR beta chains, approximately 12 million of which were shared by at least two donors. Raw reads were error-corrected and collapsed into unique sequences by a nearest-neighbor algorithm in which closely related sequences were merged to remove PCR and sequencing errors. Alignment of CDR3 sequences to IMGT reference sequences was used to assign V, D and J gene segments. For a sequence to be retained, a match of at least six nucleotides to both a V gene segment and a J gene segment was required. A rearrangement was called productive if the CDR3 had no stop codons and remained in frame with V and J, and every other rearrangement was called non-productive. CDR3 was defined according to IMGT convention as the region running from the second conserved V-encoded cysteine to the conserved J-encoded phenylalanine. In an earlier analysis of approximately 500 of the donors, sequences lacking an unambiguous match to a single V gene segment were excluded. An earlier analysis of over 450 of the donors classified V segments as functional when productive rearrangements were above 56.7% and as segregating when the standard deviation between donors was above 5%. A statistical classification framework was built to diagnose cytomegalovirus status from the catalog of TCR beta chain sequences. A later analysis assigned V and J genes by comparing TCR nucleotide sequences with IMGT/GENE-DB human TR gene sequences. A later analysis assigned CDR3 sequences and most-parsimonious VDJ recombination scenarios with the TCRdist pipeline. In a later analysis, each TCR beta chain was defined by its CDR3 amino acid sequence together with its V-gene family, and reads lacking a unique V-gene family were excluded. A later analysis removed roughly 590 highly shared, low-generation-probability nucleotide sequences to deal with suspected cross-contamination and a sequencing artifact. In a later analysis, a clonal expansion index was calculated for each public chain from normalized within-repertoire ranks of inferred template counts. In a later analysis, generation probabilities were computed with a VDJ recombination model fitted to out-of-frame rearrangements, and the resulting probabilities were checked against IGoR. In a later analysis, hypergeometric tests were used to score TCR-TCR, TCR-HLA and TCR-CMV co-occurrence, with a repertoire-size bias correction applied to TCR pairs. To estimate false discovery rates, a later analysis permuted the HLA or CMV assignments 20 times. In a later analysis, co-occurring TCRs were grouped using DBSCAN, and TCRdist sequence similarity was added for clustering within HLA-allele-positive subsets. Repertoires with fewer than 30,000 or more than 120,000 public chains were left out of co-occurrence clustering, as were about five repertoires with anomalous nucleotide sharing. The source is immuneACCESS, and TCRdb retained only in-frame sequences with V and J called. Part of the clones is not carried over; for the studies checked, unresolved V genes explain less than half of this, and the remainder is unexplained. Clonal size and the V and J genes are those of that table, whereas D and trimming came from the DNA. The table for this sample lists roughly 120,000 clones; more than 65% of them were counted only once. The ten largest account for about 13% of the sample.

The germline V gene sets CDR1 to SGHRS and CDR2 to YFSETQ. The V end gives up 4 bases and the J end 2 bases, leaving 4 bases in the junction not matched to a gene. The CDR3 measures 14 amino acids from cysteine to phenylalanine. Of the read, only the CDR3 DNA is kept; its 42 bases are in frame from base 1. The cohort was made up of 666 healthy bone marrow donors. Cohort members were all nominally healthy when sampled, although unrecorded immune exposures were likely present. The donor was CMV seropositive and was included in the group of 250 to 300 seropositive cohort members. Each donor provided a peripheral blood sample, and peripheral blood mononuclear cells were used for TCR beta sequencing. Genomic DNA extraction from the blood cell samples was performed with the Qiagen DNeasy Blood Extraction Kit. The data stem from a study of cytomegalovirus exposure and HLA in healthy donors (dated by TCRdb to 2017 to 2019). Describing the broader study: An earlier analysis of approximately 640 of the donors reported 250 to 300 Gb of sequence data and 120 million or so unique TCR beta sequences from approximately 180 million T cells. A later genetic analysis used genome-wide SNP genotypes for about three fifths of the 666 donors, treating that subset as a discovery cohort. All discovery cohort repertoires had been generated using a single sequencing platform. Class I and class II HLA loci were covered by the typing at four-digit resolution. Four to six DR-DQ haplotypes were handled as single units for association and clustering, since linkage in the cohort was strong. High-throughput TCR immunosequencing, statistical association of individual TCRs with disease status, and machine learning were combined to predict cytomegalovirus infection status. To study patterns of TCR occurrence, a later analysis re-analyzed previously published TCR beta repertoires from several hundred donors and added high-resolution HLA genotyping. The aim of the study was to test whether cataloging public T cell receptors could identify signatures of past pathogen exposure. To decide whether each TCR beta V gene segment behaved as functional or pseudogenic, an earlier analysis of several hundred of the donors relied on high-throughput TCR beta sequencing. On average, roughly 250,000 unique TCR beta nucleotide sequences were sequenced per donor among some 430 genotyped donors of the cohort, with roughly 20% of those sequences being non-productive. The number of donors typed differed by locus, with roughly 629-640 for A, B, C, DRB1 and DQB1, over 500 for DQA1, over 600 for DPA1, and some 450 for DPB1. The later analysis used no new phenotypic data to find candidate immune exposures, relying instead on TCR beta sequences and their occurrence across donors. Of the 398 genotyped donors, roughly 76% were placed in the genetic ancestry cluster associated with self-reported Caucasian donors. Donor age, sex, ethnicity and CMV serostatus were collected together with the repertoire data. Besides the first cohort of 550 to 750 subjects, a separate validation cohort made up of 120 different subjects was used. The T cell repertoires of under 700 subjects were profiled by immunosequencing and related to cytomegalovirus serostatus. About 330 gigabases of sequencing data and about 92 million unique TCR sequences made up an early release that covered about 640 HLA-typed donors. General conclusions and limits of the study: According to a later analysis, parvovirus B19, influenza, CMV and Epstein-Barr virus appeared linked to several top co-occurrence clusters. For the cohort, immune exposure information was limited to CMV serostatus. Some IMGT-functional V segments, including TRBV6-2 and TRBV6-3, could not be distinguished by the 87-base-pair reads and were therefore excluded. In this cohort, only TCR beta chains were sequenced, and detectable features were limited by the absence of alpha or paired-chain data. The classifier was reported to diagnose cytomegalovirus status with high specificity and sensitivity in both the original and validation cohorts. In vitro tests confirmed that a few of the cytomegalovirus-associated TCR beta chains recognize cytomegalovirus antigens. A cluster of highly shared sequence variants was judged likely to represent a technical artifact of the sequencing pipeline. While some public TCRs were present in many individuals, most TCR sequences turned up only very rarely across donors. Compared with the 666-donor mean, donors in an Asian-associated ancestry cluster had fewer N-insertions in productive TCRs, according to a later genetic analysis. A later analysis found that TCR association rates varied across HLA loci, with DRB1 alleles showing the most associated TCRs and HLA-C alleles the fewest. Because counts were too low, under 20 rarely observed V segments, including chromosome 9 orphons, were left out of the earlier analysis of some 600 of the donors. The study gave a list of 150 to 200 TCR beta chains associated with cytomegalovirus. Roughly uniform sequencing depth across donors was assumed in presence/absence analyses, although this assumption may not hold. A further reported finding was that TCR beta sequences accurately predicted the HLA-A and HLA-B alleles for most subjects in the first cohort. Strong co-occurrence of HLA alleles, especially DR and DQ, made assigning TCR associations to individual alleles difficult. Because HLA typing was unavailable for some donors at each locus, only the typed subset was used in association tests. In a later analysis, HLA-associated TCR beta chains were found to be more clonally expanded and to have lower generation probabilities than equally common non-associated chains. Linkage disequilibrium might explain the correlated functional status among segregating V segments, but an unknown experimental factor could not be excluded. A later analysis found that most CMV-associated TCR beta chains appeared HLA-restricted, with HLA associations seemingly driven largely by CMV exposure. In a later genetic analysis, a missense DCLRE1C variant was associated with V-gene and J-gene trimming of TCR beta chains, and the association was replicated in an independent cohort. Broadly in line with IMGT annotations, most TCR beta V segments showed up in productive rearrangements about 87% or about 30% of the time in an earlier analysis of about 500 of the donors. The authors suggested that the approach could potentially be extended to other disease states and immunological phenotypes. At a false discovery rate of 0.05, a later analysis linked 16,951 TCR beta sequences to specific HLA alleles.

The material sequenced was PBMCs. In this chain, TRBV5-1 is recombined with TRBJ2-7; 9 middle bases align to TRBD1. The receptor was derived from a middle-aged woman in good health and CMV-seropositive. In nucleotide form, the sequence is TGCGCCAGCAGCCGAGACAGGGGGACCTACGAGCAGTACTTC. Its protein is CASSRDRGTYEQYF.